This T cell receptor beta chain came from a study of blood T cell repertoires in COVID-19. Across the study: Sample material is recorded as cDNA or gDNA derived from T cells, B-cell-depleted T cells, or PBMCs.

The protocol was immunoSEQ multiplex PCR, while the TCRdb copy is restricted to in-frame clones and leaves out a portion. The sample yields 290,000 or so clones, approximately 90% seen once. Trimming removed 1 base from V and 2 bases from J, with 16 bases in between. In germline, CDR1 is LGHNA, CDR2 YNFKEQ. The CDR3 consists of 17 residues. What was sequenced was peripheral blood. The chain joins TRBV4-2 to TRBJ2-3, with D possibly being TRBD2 (6 bases). The receptor comes from a woman in her 30s with COVID-19, enrolled during active disease. The CDR3: CASSQVGSDYLTDTQYF. The DNA of the CDR3 is TGTGCCAGCAGCCAAGTCGGCTCGGACTACCTCACAGATACGCAGTATTTT.